Presented here are 22 T cell receptor beta chains from one specimen sequenced in a study of cytomegalovirus exposure and HLA in healthy donors. Primers for the PCR totalled 60 Vbeta and 13 Jbeta. TCRdb's table, derived via immunoSEQ multiplex PCR, lists solely in-frame clones and lacks some. Recorded for this sample: about 200,000 clones. Sequenced input: PBMCs. These TCRs come from a boy between 5 and 17 years old in good health and CMV-seronegative.

The chain combines TRBV11-2 with TRBJ1-6; a weak D match, TRBD1 (5 bases). The CDR3 consists of 14 residues. CDR1 is SGHAT, CDR2 FQNNGV, per germline. Trimming took 1 base from V and 7 from J, leaving 8 bases between them. CDR3 in DNA: TGTGCCAGCAGCTTAGGACCAGGGAATTCACCCCTCCACTTT. This sequence encodes CASSLGPGNSPLHF.

The chain carries TRBV5-4 and TRBJ2-3, with 7 bases aligning to TRBD2. Germline loops: CDR1 SGHNT, CDR2 YYREEE (reference sequence). Losses at the gene ends were 0 bases for V and 7 bases for J; bases not matched to a gene: 11. The CDR3 runs to 16 residues. In DNA, the CDR3 is TGTGCCAGCAGCTTGGGTCACCGGGGGGTGGCGAATACGCAGTATTTT. Translated: CASSLGHRGVANTQYF.

This sequence joins TRBV20-1 and TRBJ2-1, with D perhaps TRBD2 (5 bases). The CDR3 is 11 amino acids. Germline V lookup: CDR1 DFQATT, CDR2 SNEGSKA (reference sequence). Between the trimmed V and J ends, which lost 3 bases and 8 bases, there was a span of 8 bases. The CDR3 nucleotides are TGCAGTGCTAGCCTAGCCCATGAGCAGTTCTTC. Translating it yields CSASLAHEQFF.

This chain connects TRBV6-4 to TRBJ1-6; D gene ambiguous. CDR3 length: 14 residues. Trimming stripped 3 bases from V and 10 bases from J, with 13 bases between. From germline, CDR1 is MRHNA and CDR2 SNTAGT. The CDR3, as DNA: TGTGCCAGCAGTGAGGTAGAGGGTGGCTCACCCCTCCACTTT. It specifies CASSEVEGGSPLHF.

The genes are TRBV2 and TRBJ2-2; D is undetermined. The V end was cut by 6 bases, the J end by 1 base, with 9 bases between. The CDR3 has 14 amino acids. Germline V lookup: CDR1 SNHLY, CDR2 FYNNEI. This CDR3 reads CASSREVNTGELFF. For the CDR3, the DNA is TGTGCCAGCAGCCGAGAGGTGAACACCGGGGAGCTGTTTTTT. Combining the CDR3 with reference TRBV2 and TRBJ2-2 gives the whole variable domain EPEVTQTPSHQVTQMGQEVILRCVPISNHLYFYWYRQILGQKVEFLVSFYNNEISEKSEIFDDQFSVERPDGSNFTLKIRSTKLEDSAMYFCASSREVNTGELFFGEGSRLTVL.

This chain joins TRBV6-6 and TRBJ1-2, with D possibly matching TRBD1 (6 bases). CDR1 is MNHNY, CDR2 SVGAGI, per germline (reference sequence). Trimming stripped 7 bases from V and 4 bases from J, with 16 bases between. The CDR3 spans 14 residues. The CDR3 nucleotides read TGTGCCAGCACCCACCCGGGACAAGGCTATGGCTACACCTTC. This translates into CASTHPGQGYGYTF.

The chain recombines TRBV2 with TRBJ1-2; D may be TRBD1 (5 bases). The V gene's germline CDR1 is SNHLY and CDR2 FYNNEI. This CDR3 comprises 14 residues. Trimming left V 3 bases short and J 4 bases short, with 12 bases between. CDR3 protein: CASSDKGSTYGYTF. The CDR3 DNA is TGTGCCAGCAGTGATAAGGGGTCGACCTATGGCTACACCTTC.

The chain employs TRBV4-1 and TRBJ2-1; D call uncertain. The CDR3 totals 14 residues. Germline V gene sequence: CDR1 MGHRA, CDR2 YSYEKL. Trimming removed 6 bases at V and 6 bases at J, with 15 bases between. For the CDR3, the DNA is TGCGCCAGCAGGGCCTCAAACAGCCTCAATGAGCAGTTCTTC. Translating gives CASRASNSLNEQFF.

The chain uses TRBV29-1 and TRBJ2-5, with D perhaps matching TRBD1 (5 bases). The tail of the sequence fits TRBJ2-7 better, so the J call may be wrong. CDR3 length equals 11 residues. The germline CDR1 and CDR2 sequences are SQVTM and ANQGSEA. CDR3 protein: CSVEGPYEQYF. CDR3 nucleotides: TGCAGCGTTGAGGGGCCCTACGAGCAGTACTTC.

The V gene is TRBV4-3, the J gene TRBJ1-5; no clear D gene. The CDR3 has 15 residues. From germline, CDR1 is LGHNA and CDR2 YSLEER. V dropped 2 bases and J dropped 0 bases, with 8 bases sitting between them. CDR3 in amino acids: CASSQLRGSNQPQHF. As DNA, the CDR3 is TGCGCCAGCAGCCAACTCCGGGGTAGCAATCAGCCCCAGCATTTT.

The chain combines TRBV19 with TRBJ1-1; tentatively, D is TRBD1 (5 bases). V lost 3 bases and J 4 bases, leaving 18 bases between the germline ends. The CDR3 consists of 16 residues. Germline V gene sequence: CDR1 LNHDA, CDR2 SQIVND (reference sequence). In DNA, the CDR3 is TGTGCCAGTAGTATGGGAACTATTCCCGGGGGCACTGAAGCTTTCTTT. This sequence encodes CASSMGTIPGGTEAFF.

The rearrangement links TRBV4-1 to TRBJ2-1; D may be TRBD1 (6 bases). V lost 3 bases to trimming and J lost 7 bases, with 10 bases between them. Germline CDR1 reads MGHRA; CDR2 reads YSYEKL. The CDR3 length is 13 residues. The chain's CDR3 is CASSQGAVNEQFF. The CDR3, as DNA: TGCGCCAGCAGCCAGGGGGCAGTAAATGAGCAGTTCTTC.

This chain joins TRBV5-5 and TRBJ1-5; weak D call: TRBD1 (6 bases). Trimming pared 4 bases from V and 3 bases from J, leaving 23 bases between. CDR3 length equals 18 residues. From germline, CDR1 is SGHKS and CDR2 YYEKEE (reference sequence). In nucleotides, the CDR3 is TGTGCCAGCAGCCCGGGGACAAGCTCGCAGGGGATCAATCAGCCCCAGCATTTT. The encoded protein is CASSPGTSSQGINQPQHF.

The V and J genes are TRBV6-6 and TRBJ2-3, with unresolved D. Per germline, CDR1 MNHNY and CDR2 SVGAGI (reference sequence). V lost 7 bases, J lost 5 bases, and 10 bases lay in between. CDR3 length: 12 amino acids. DNA of the CDR3: TGTGCCAGCAAAACTCCCGAAGATACGCAGTATTTT. This codes for CASKTPEDTQYF.

The chain has TRBV5-4 and TRBJ2-1; D ambiguous. Trimming stripped 2 bases from V and 6 bases from J, with 9 bases between. Germline V gives CDR1 SGHNT, CDR2 YYREEE (reference sequence). CDR3 size: 13 residues. In DNA, the CDR3 is TGTGCCAGCAGCTTCGGTCACCGCAATGAGCAGTTCTTC. Translating gives CASSFGHRNEQFF.

The chain joins TRBV6-5 to TRBJ2-2; D gene unclear. CDR1 and CDR2 (germline): MNHEY, SVGAGI. The CDR3 spans 15 residues. V was shortened by 0 bases and J by 4 bases, with 9 bases between the two germline ends. The CDR3 reads CASSYSNEFTGELFF. The CDR3 DNA reads as TGTGCCAGCAGTTACTCGAACGAGTTCACCGGGGAGCTGTTTTTT.

The V gene is TRBV29-1, the J gene TRBJ1-1; D remains unclear. This CDR3 is built from 12 residues. Germline V gene data show CDR1 as SQVTM and CDR2 as ANQGSEA. V lost 4 bases and J 3 bases, leaving 9 bases between the germline ends. The CDR3 DNA is TGCAGCGTTGGTGACGACTACACTGAAGCTTTCTTT. This encodes CSVGDDYTEAFF.

This sequence joins TRBV4-1 and TRBJ2-1, with TRBD1 as a possible D gene (7 bases). Germline CDR1 and CDR2: MGHRA and YSYEKL. V was shortened by 3 bases and J by 6 bases, with 24 bases between the two germline ends. The CDR3 totals 18 residues. DNA of the CDR3: TGCGCCAGCAGCCAGGGACTCCTCAACAGGGGTCAAGGCAATGAGCAGTTCTTC. This gives the protein CASSQGLLNRGQGNEQFF.

CDR3 sequence (DNA): TGTGCCAGTTCCAGGGGGAACACTGAAGCTTTCTTT. It codes for CASSRGNTEAFF. The rearrangement uses TRBV19 and TRBJ1-1, with a possible D match to TRBD1 (6 bases). The CDR3 has 12 amino acids. The V end lost 8 bases, the J end lost 1 base, and 8 bases lay between the germline ends. Per germline, CDR1 LNHDA and CDR2 SQIVND (reference sequence).

The rearrangement uses TRBV7-2 and TRBJ2-2; D is perhaps TRBD1 (7 bases). This CDR3 has 17 residues. CDR1 is SGHTA, CDR2 FQGNSA, per germline. Trimming removed 3 bases from V and 2 bases from J, with 16 bases in between. In nucleotides, the CDR3 is TGTGCCAGCAGCTTCCCTAGGGGGCGGGGAAACACCGGGGAGCTGTTTTTT. Translated, it gives CASSFPRGRGNTGELFF.

The V gene is TRBV4-1, the J gene TRBJ1-4, with D unclear. V shed 0 bases and J shed 7 bases, with 6 bases lying between them. This CDR3 has 13 residues. Germline-derived CDR1 and CDR2 are MGHRA and YSYEKL. The CDR3 protein is CASSQDTVEKLFF. CDR3 bases: TGCGCCAGCAGCCAAGATACGGTTGAAAAACTGTTTTTT.

The V call is TRBV9, the J call TRBJ2-3; no clear D. Germline CDR1 SGDLS, CDR2 YYNGEE. V shed 4 bases and J shed 2 bases, with 17 bases lying between them. The CDR3 loop spans 16 amino acids. CDR3 sequence: CASSRTPASPTDTQYF. The CDR3 nucleotides are TGTGCCAGCAGCCGAACCCCGGCTAGTCCCACAGATACGCAGTATTTT.